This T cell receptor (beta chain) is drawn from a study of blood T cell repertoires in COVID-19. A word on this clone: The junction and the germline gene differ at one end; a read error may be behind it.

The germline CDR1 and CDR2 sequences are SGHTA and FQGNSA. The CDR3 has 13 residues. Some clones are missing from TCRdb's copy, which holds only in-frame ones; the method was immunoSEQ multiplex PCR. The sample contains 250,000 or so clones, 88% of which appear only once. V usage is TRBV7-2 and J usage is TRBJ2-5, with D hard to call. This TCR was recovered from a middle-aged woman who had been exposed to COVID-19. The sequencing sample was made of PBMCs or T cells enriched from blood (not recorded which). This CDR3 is CASSLGRREAQYF. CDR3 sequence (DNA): TGTGCCAGCAGCTTAGGGAGAAGAGAGGCCCAGTACTTC.